The 27 T cell receptor beta chains below come from one sample, sequenced in a study of shared clonotypes between healthy human individuals. The method was immunoSEQ multiplex PCR; TCRdb's version includes in-frame clones alone and lacks a portion of them. The sample shows some 2 million clones, 85% to 95% of them seen only once. Input material: naive CD4+ T cells sorted from blood. Subset denoted: CD45RA+ positively selected. Every receptor here comes from a man between 18 and 29 years old in good health.

The chain employs TRBV29-1 and TRBJ1-1; D not resolved. Germline-derived CDR1 and CDR2 are SQVTM and ANQGSEA. V was shortened by 3 bases and J by 4 bases, with 12 bases between the two germline ends. This CDR3 spans 13 amino acids. This CDR3 reads CSVDVGLRTEAFF. In nucleotides, the CDR3 is TGCAGCGTTGATGTAGGGCTACGCACTGAAGCTTTCTTT.

This chain uses TRBV6-1 with TRBJ1-2; maybe TRBD1 (5 bases). CDR3 length: 13 residues. V dropped 6 bases and J dropped 7 bases, with 15 bases sitting between them. The germline gives CDR1 MNHNS, CDR2 SASEGT. Here the CDR3 reads CASRTEIRTGYTF. CDR3 DNA sequence: TGTGCCAGCAGGACAGAGATCCGAACTGGCTACACCTTC.

The rearrangement joins TRBV5-1 to TRBJ1-1; D unclear. Trimming shortened V by 1 base and J by 2 bases, and 12 bases separated the two germline ends. Germline lookup yields CDR1 SGHRS and CDR2 YFSETQ. The CDR3 loop spans 15 amino acids. The CDR3 here is CASSLIVQPNTEAFF. The CDR3 DNA reads as TGCGCCAGCAGCTTGATAGTTCAACCTAACACTGAAGCTTTCTTT.

The CDR3 DNA reads as TGCGCCAGCAGCCCTGTAAGGGGGGTCTTCGGCAATGAGCAGTTCTTC. It is translated as CASSPVRGVFGNEQFF. The chain employs TRBV4-1 and TRBJ2-1; either TRBD1 or TRBD2 may supply D (6 bases each). V was clipped by 4 bases and J by 6 bases, with 19 bases between them. CDR1 and CDR2 (germline): MGHRA, YSYEKL. The length of the CDR3 is 16 residues.

The V gene is TRBV5-5, the J gene TRBJ2-7; TRBD2 matches at 9 bases. This CDR3 is built from 15 residues. Germline V lookup: CDR1 SGHKS, CDR2 YYEKEE (reference sequence). Trimming took 0 bases from V and 2 from J; bases not matched to a gene: 3. This CDR3 is CASSLVAGATYEQYF. The CDR3 DNA reads TGTGCCAGCAGCTTGGTAGCGGGGGCCACCTACGAGCAGTACTTC.

The chain employs TRBV18 and TRBJ1-1; D unclear. Germline V lookup: CDR1 KGHSH, CDR2 LQKENI. Deletions cut 3 bases from V and 1 base from J, with 12 bases between. This CDR3 spans 15 amino acids. CDR3 sequence: CASSPVEGGNTEAFF. CDR3 bases: TGTGCCAGCTCACCCGTCGAGGGCGGGAACACTGAAGCTTTCTTT.

The rearrangement links TRBV5-1 to TRBJ2-3, with D possibly being TRBD1 (6 bases). CDR1 and CDR2 (germline): SGHRS, YFSETQ. This CDR3 spans 13 amino acids. V was pared by 5 bases and J by 4 bases, with 11 bases between. CDR3 nucleotides: TGCGCCAGCAGTCGGGACACCTCAGATACGCAGTATTTT. Translating it yields CASSRDTSDTQYF.

A word on this clone: The same CDR3 arises from other DNA sequences in this sample as well. The chain uses TRBV5-1 and TRBJ2-5; D is tentatively TRBD1 or TRBD2 (5 bases each). Germline V gene sequence: CDR1 SGHRS, CDR2 YFSETQ. V lost 0 bases, J lost 4 bases, and 7 bases lay in between. The CDR3 length is 13 residues. This CDR3 reads CASSLAGRETQYF. The DNA of the CDR3 is TGCGCCAGCAGCTTGGCAGGGAGAGAGACCCAGTACTTC.

This chain joins TRBV7-9 and TRBJ1-6; D not certain. Germline assignment: CDR1 SEHNR and CDR2 FQNEAQ (reference sequence). Trimming shortened V by 4 bases and J by 10 bases, and 17 bases separated the two germline ends. The CDR3 sequence is 15 residues long. CDR3 nucleotides: TGTGCCAGCAGCTCCCAACTAGCACAAACCTCACCCCTCCACTTT. Encoded protein: CASSSQLAQTSPLHF.

This chain links TRBV19 with TRBJ2-7, with D tentatively TRBD1 (5 bases). This CDR3 comprises 11 residues. V was trimmed by 4 bases and J by 4 bases, leaving 5 bases between them. Germline CDR1 LNHDA, CDR2 SQIVND (reference sequence). In nucleotides, the CDR3 is TGTGCCAGTAGTAACAGGTACGAGCAGTACTTC. This translates into CASSNRYEQYF.

The chain employs TRBV18 and TRBJ2-3; 8 positions agree with TRBD2. The CDR3 contains 16 residues. Trimming cost V 6 bases and J 3 bases; bases outside gene matches: 11. Germline values: CDR1 KGHSH, CDR2 LQKENI. The CDR3 nucleotides are TGTGCCAGCTCCCTTAGGGAGCGGGGGAGTACAGATACGCAGTATTTT. Amino acid sequence: CASSLRERGSTDTQYF.

The chain couples TRBV4-1 to TRBJ2-1, with D possibly TRBD2 on 5 matching bases. Trimming removed 2 bases at V and 12 bases at J, with 14 bases between. The germline V gene encodes CDR1 MGHRA and CDR2 YSYEKL. This CDR3 spans 13 amino acids. The CDR3 DNA is TGCGCCAGCAGCCAAAAGAGGGAAACGGGGCAGTTCTTC. Encoded protein: CASSQKRETGQFF.

This clone was seen a single time. The V gene is TRBV11-2, the J gene TRBJ1-6; maybe TRBD1 (6 bases). From germline, CDR1 is SGHAT and CDR2 FQNNGV. This CDR3 has 14 residues. V was cut by 5 bases and J by 9 bases, with 14 bases left in between. CDR3 loop: CASSLGGRRSPLHF. CDR3 nucleotides: TGTGCCAGCAGCCTGGGGGGGCGCCGTTCACCCCTCCACTTT.

V is TRBV19 and J is TRBJ1-2; D ambiguous. Trimming pared 0 bases from V and 0 bases from J, leaving 5 bases between. CDR1 and CDR2 (germline): LNHDA, SQIVND (reference sequence). The length of the CDR3 is 14 residues. The CDR3 protein is CASSIDDTNYGYTF. In nucleotides, the CDR3 is TGTGCCAGTAGTATAGATGATACTAACTATGGCTACACCTTC.

The chain employs TRBV5-4 and TRBJ2-5; D is possibly TRBD1 or TRBD2 (5 bases each). The V gene's germline CDR1 is SGHNT and CDR2 YYREEE (reference sequence). The length of the CDR3 is 14 residues. V gave up 1 base and J gave up 7 bases, with 14 bases separating them. The CDR3 nucleotides read TGTGCCAGCAGCTTGCTCGGGGCTGAAAGGACCCAGTACTTC. Translating gives CASSLLGAERTQYF.

The chain employs TRBV2 and TRBJ2-2, with a possible D match to TRBD2 (5 bases). This CDR3 has 13 residues. The V end lost 7 bases, the J end lost 8 bases, and 14 bases lay between the germline ends. Germline CDR1 SNHLY, CDR2 FYNNEI. The CDR3 reads CASKATEGGELFF. The CDR3 bases are TGTGCCAGCAAGGCCACCGAGGGTGGGGAGCTGTTTTTT. Complete variable domain (other parts from reference TRBV2 and TRBJ2-2): EPEVTQTPSHQVTQMGQEVILRCVPISNHLYFYWYRQILGQKVEFLVSFYNNEISEKSEIFDDQFSVERPDGSNFTLKIRSTKLEDSAMYFCASKATEGGELFFGEGSRLTVL.

Comments on this clone: One end of the junction is discordant with germline, which a read error may explain. V usage is TRBV7-7 and J usage is TRBJ2-7; 7 bases are a match to TRBD1. Germline CDR1 SSHAT, CDR2 FNYEAQ (reference sequence). The CDR3 has 13 amino acids. This CDR3 is CASSSGQTYEQYF. CDR3 in DNA: TGTGCTAGCAGCTCGGGACAGACCTACGAGCAGTACTTC. Supplemented by reference TRBV7-7 and TRBJ2-7, the full variable domain reads GAGVSQSPRYKVTKRGQDVTLRCDPISSHATLYWYQQALGQGPEFLTYFNYEAQPDKSGLPSDRFSAERPEGSISTLTIQRTEQRDSAMYRCASSSGQTYEQYFGPGTRLTVT.

This clone was detected only once. Other DNA sequences within the sample encode an identical CDR3. The chain couples TRBV6-5 to TRBJ1-6; D may be TRBD1 (6 bases). The CDR3 consists of 15 residues. Germline CDR1 reads MNHEY; CDR2 reads SVGAGI. The V gene lost 4 bases and the J gene lost 2 bases, with 9 bases spanning the gap. The CDR3 sequence is CASSLQGTYNSPLHF. The CDR3 DNA follows: TGTGCCAGCAGTTTACAGGGCACCTATAATTCACCCCTCCACTTT.

The chain links TRBV12-5 to TRBJ1-1; possibly TRBD1 for D (5 bases). CDR3 size: 15 residues. CDR1 is LGHNT and CDR2 is FRNRAP in the germline V gene. With 2 bases removed from V and 6 bases from J, the gap between germline ends came to 16 bases. Here the CDR3 reads CASGLYPSGGSEAFF. The CDR3, as DNA: TGTGCTAGTGGTTTGTATCCCTCCGGGGGGTCTGAAGCTTTCTTT.

This rearrangement joins TRBV6-4 to TRBJ1-2; D might be TRBD1 (6 bases). There are 16 residues in the CDR3. Germline V lookup: CDR1 MRHNA, CDR2 SNTAGT. The V gene lost 0 bases and the J gene lost 6 bases, with 17 bases spanning the gap. CDR3 nucleotides: TGTGCCAGCAGTGACTCAAGTATCAGGGAGGGGGATGGCTACACCTTC. It codes for CASSDSSIREGDGYTF.

The V gene is TRBV11-3, the J gene TRBJ2-7, with TRBD2 identical over 8 bases. The CDR3 is 16 amino acids. The V gene's germline CDR1 is SGHNT and CDR2 YENEEA. Trimming cost V 0 bases and J 2 bases; bases outside gene matches: 6. The CDR3 loop is CASSLDWLAGTYEQYF. CDR3 bases: TGTGCCAGCAGCTTAGATTGGCTAGCGGGCACCTACGAGCAGTACTTC.

The rearrangement joins TRBV10-3 to TRBJ2-7; D uncertain. Trimming shortened V by 2 bases and J by 5 bases, and 7 bases separated the two germline ends. Germline loops: CDR1 ENHRY, CDR2 SYGVKD. The CDR3 is 12 amino acids. The CDR3 nucleotides read TGTGCCATCAGTGAGGTCGAGAACGAGCAGTACTTC. This gives the protein CAISEVENEQYF.

A word on this clone: A read error may account for a junction end that differs from germline. The rearrangement links TRBV20-1 to TRBJ2-1, with a possible D match to TRBD1 (6 bases). The CDR3 has 11 residues. Germline CDR1 reads DFQATT; CDR2 reads SNEGSKA (reference sequence). CDR3 amino acids: CSAINGWTVLF. The DNA of the CDR3 is TGCAGTGCCATCAACGGGTGGACAGTACTCTTC.

CDR3 DNA sequence: TGTGCCATCAGTGAGAATACAGGGGGGAGCTCCTACAATGAGCAGTTCTTC. Translating it yields CAISENTGGSSYNEQFF. This sequence joins TRBV10-3 and TRBJ2-1, with 8 bases aligning to TRBD1. The J segment lost 0 bases and the V segment lost 2 bases, leaving 6 bases of the junction unmatched. The germline V gene encodes CDR1 ENHRY and CDR2 SYGVKD. There are 17 residues in the CDR3.

This chain connects TRBV7-8 to TRBJ2-1; 7 positions agree with TRBD1. J was trimmed by 5 bases and V by 1 base; bases with no gene match: 5. This CDR3 has 15 amino acids. Germline V gene sequence: CDR1 SGHVS, CDR2 FQNEAQ. CDR3 sequence (DNA): TGTGCCAGCAGCTTAGAGGGGACAGCTAACAATGAGCAGTTCTTC. Its translation is CASSLEGTANNEQFF.

J is TRBJ1-1 and V is TRBV30; D may be TRBD1 (5 bases). The CDR3 spans 15 residues. Germline V gene lookup returns CDR1 GTSNPN and CDR2 SVGIG (reference sequence). V lost 2 bases to trimming and J lost 4 bases, with 17 bases between them. The CDR3 loop reads CAWSRLSGRSTEAFF. In DNA, the CDR3 is TGTGCCTGGAGTCGTTTGTCAGGGAGGAGCACTGAAGCTTTCTTT.

The genes are TRBV5-4 and TRBJ2-5; 8 bases are a match to TRBD2. This CDR3 contains 15 residues. CDR1 is SGHNT, CDR2 YYREEE, per germline (reference sequence). Unmatched junction bases numbered 9, after V lost 4 bases and J lost 4 bases. CDR3 sequence: CASSPTGGVGETQYF. The CDR3 nucleotides are TGTGCCAGCAGCCCGACGGGAGGGGTGGGAGAGACCCAGTACTTC.